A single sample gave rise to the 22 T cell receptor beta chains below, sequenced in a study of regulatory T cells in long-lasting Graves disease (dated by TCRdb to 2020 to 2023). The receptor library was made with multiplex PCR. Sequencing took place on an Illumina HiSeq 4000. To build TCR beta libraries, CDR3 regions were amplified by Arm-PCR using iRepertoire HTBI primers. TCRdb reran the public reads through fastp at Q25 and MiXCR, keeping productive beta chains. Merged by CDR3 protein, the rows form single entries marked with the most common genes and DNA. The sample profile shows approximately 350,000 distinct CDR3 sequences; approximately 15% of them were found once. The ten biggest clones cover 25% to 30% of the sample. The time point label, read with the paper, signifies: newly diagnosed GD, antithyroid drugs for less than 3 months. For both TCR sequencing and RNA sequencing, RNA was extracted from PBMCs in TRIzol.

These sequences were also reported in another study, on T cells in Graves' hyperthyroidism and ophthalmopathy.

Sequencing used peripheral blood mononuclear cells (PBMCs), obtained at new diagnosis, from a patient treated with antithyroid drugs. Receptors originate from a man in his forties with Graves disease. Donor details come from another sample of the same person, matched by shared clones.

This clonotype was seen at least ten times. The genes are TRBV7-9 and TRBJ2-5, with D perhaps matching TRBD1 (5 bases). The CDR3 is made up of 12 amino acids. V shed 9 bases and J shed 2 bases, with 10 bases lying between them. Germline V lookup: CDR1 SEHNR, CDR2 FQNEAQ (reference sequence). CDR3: CASGHLQETQYF. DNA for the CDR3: TGTGCCAGTGGACACCTACAAGAGACCCAGTACTTC.

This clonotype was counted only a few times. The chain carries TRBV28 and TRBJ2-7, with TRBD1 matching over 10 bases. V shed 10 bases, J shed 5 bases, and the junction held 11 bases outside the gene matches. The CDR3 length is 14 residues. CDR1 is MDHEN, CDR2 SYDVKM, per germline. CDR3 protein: CAITPGQGSHEQYF. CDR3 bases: TGTGCCATTACACCGGGACAGGGGTCCCACGAGCAGTACTTC.

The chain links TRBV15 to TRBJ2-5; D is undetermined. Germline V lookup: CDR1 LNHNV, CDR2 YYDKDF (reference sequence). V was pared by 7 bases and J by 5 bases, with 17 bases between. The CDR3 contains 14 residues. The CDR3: CATTADMGWETQYF. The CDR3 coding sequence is TGTGCCACCACAGCAGACATGGGTTGGGAGACCCAGTACTTC.

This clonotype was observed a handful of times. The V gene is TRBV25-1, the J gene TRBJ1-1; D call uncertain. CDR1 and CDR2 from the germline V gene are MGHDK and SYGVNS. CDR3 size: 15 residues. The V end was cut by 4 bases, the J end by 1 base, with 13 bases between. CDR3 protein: CASSAYQRGNTEAFF. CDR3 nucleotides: TGTGCCAGCAGTGCATACCAACGTGGGAACACTGAAGCTTTCTTT. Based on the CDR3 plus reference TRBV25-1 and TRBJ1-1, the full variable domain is EADIYQTPRYLVIGTGKKITLECSQTMGHDKMYWYQQDPGMELHLIHYSYGVNSTEKGDLSSESTVSRIRTEHFPLTLESARPSHTSQYLCASSAYQRGNTEAFFGQGTRLTVV.

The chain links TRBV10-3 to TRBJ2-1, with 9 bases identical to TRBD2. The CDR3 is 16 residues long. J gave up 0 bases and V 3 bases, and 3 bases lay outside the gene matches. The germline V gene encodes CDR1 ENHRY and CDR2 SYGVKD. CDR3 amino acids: CAISDPAGGSYNEQFF. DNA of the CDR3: TGTGCCATCAGTGATCCAGCGGGGGGCTCCTACAATGAGCAGTTCTTC.

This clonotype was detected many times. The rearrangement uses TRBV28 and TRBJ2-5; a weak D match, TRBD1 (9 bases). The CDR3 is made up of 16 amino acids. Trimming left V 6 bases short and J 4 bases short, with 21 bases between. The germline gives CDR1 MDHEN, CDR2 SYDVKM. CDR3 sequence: CASSLIQGAGGETQYF. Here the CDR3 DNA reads TGTGCCAGCAGCCTAATACAGGGGGCGGGGGGAGAGACCCAGTACTTC.

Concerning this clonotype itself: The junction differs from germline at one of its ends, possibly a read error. CDR3 sequence reads: CTSSAGQGGEQYF. The CDR3 DNA reads as TGTACCAGCAGCGCGGGACAGGGGGGCGAGCAGTACTTC. The chain carries TRBV7-8 and TRBJ2-7, with TRBD1 identical over 11 bases. CDR1 is SGHVS, CDR2 FQNEAQ, per germline. The CDR3 extends over 13 amino acids.

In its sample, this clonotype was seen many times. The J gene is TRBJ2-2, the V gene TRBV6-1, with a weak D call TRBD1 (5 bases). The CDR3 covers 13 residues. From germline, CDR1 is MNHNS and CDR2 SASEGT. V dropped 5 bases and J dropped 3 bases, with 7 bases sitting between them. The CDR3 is CASSRGYTGELFF. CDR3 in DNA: TGTGCCAGCAGTAGGGGTTACACCGGGGAGCTGTTTTTT.

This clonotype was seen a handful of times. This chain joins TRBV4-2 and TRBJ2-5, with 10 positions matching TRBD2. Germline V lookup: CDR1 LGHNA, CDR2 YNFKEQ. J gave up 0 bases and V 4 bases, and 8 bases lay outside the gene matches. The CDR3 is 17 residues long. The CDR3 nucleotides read TGTGCCAGCAGCCCAGTATTAGCGGGGGGAAACCAAGAGACCCAGTACTTC. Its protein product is CASSPVLAGGNQETQYF.

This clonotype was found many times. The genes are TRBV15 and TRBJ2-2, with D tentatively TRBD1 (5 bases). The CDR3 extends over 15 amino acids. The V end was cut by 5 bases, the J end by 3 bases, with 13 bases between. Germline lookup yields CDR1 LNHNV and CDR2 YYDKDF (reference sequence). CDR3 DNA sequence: TGTGCCACCAGCGAAAAGGACACCCACACCGGGGAGCTGTTTTTT. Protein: CATSEKDTHTGELFF.

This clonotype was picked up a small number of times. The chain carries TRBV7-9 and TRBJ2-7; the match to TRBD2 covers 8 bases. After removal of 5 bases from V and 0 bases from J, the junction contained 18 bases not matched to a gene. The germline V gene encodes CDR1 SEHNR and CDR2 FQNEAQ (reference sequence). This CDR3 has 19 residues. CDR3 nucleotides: TGTGCCAGCAGCCCCTCGGGCAAAGCGGGGGCCTTTGCCTCCTACGAGCAGTACTTC. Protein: CASSPSGKAGAFASYEQYF.

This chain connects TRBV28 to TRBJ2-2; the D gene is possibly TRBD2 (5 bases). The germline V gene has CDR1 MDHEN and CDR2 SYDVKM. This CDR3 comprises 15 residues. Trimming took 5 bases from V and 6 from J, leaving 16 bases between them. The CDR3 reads CASSTVSGGPGELFF. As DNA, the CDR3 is TGTGCCAGCAGTACCGTTTCAGGCGGGCCCGGGGAGCTGTTTTTT.

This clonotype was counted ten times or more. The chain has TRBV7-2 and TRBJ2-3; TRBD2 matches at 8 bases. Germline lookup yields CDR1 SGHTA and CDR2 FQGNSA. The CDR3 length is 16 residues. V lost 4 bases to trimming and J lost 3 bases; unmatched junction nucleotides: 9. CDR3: CASSYHGGAWTDTQYF. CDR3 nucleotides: TGTGCCAGCAGCTACCACGGGGGGGCCTGGACAGATACGCAGTATTTT.

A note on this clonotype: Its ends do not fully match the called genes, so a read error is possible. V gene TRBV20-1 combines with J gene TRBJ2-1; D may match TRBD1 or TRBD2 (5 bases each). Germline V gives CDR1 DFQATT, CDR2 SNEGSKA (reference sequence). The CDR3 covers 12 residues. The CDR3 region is CNAHPPGPPQFF. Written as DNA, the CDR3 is TGCAATGCTCATCCCCCGGGACCTCCCCAGTTCTTC.

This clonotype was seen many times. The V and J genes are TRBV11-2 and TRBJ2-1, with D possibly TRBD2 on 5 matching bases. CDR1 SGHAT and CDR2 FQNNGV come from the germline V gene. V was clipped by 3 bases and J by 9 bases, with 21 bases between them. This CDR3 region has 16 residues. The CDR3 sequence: CASSFLRGEPPLEQFF. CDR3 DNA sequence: TGTGCCAGCAGCTTCCTCCGGGGAGAGCCACCCCTTGAGCAGTTCTTC.

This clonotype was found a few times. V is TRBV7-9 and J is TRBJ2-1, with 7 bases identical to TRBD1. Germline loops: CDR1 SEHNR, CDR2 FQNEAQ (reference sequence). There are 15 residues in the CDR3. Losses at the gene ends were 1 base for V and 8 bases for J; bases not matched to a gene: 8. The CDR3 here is CASSLGLGGWDEQFF. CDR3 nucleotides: TGTGCCAGCAGCTTAGGTCTAGGGGGCTGGGATGAGCAGTTCTTC.

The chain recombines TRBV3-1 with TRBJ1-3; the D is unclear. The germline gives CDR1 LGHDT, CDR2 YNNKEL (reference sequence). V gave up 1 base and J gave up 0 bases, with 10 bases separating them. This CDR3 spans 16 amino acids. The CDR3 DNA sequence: TGTGCCAGCAGCCAAGTCGTACATCCCTCTGGAAACACCATATATTTT. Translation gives CASSQVVHPSGNTIYF. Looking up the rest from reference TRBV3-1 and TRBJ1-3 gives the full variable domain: DTAVSQTPKYLVTQMGNDKSIKCEQNLGHDTMYWYKQDSKKFLKIMFSYNNKELIINETVPNRFSPKSPDKAHLNLHINSLELGDSAVYFCASSQVVHPSGNTIYFGEGSWLTVV.

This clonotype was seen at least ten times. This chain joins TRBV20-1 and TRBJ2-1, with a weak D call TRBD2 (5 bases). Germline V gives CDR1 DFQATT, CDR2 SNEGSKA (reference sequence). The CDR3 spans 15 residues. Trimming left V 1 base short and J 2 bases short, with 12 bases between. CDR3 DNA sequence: TGCAGTGCTAGAGCTGAGAAACTAGCCTACAATGAGCAGTTCTTC. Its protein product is CSARAEKLAYNEQFF.

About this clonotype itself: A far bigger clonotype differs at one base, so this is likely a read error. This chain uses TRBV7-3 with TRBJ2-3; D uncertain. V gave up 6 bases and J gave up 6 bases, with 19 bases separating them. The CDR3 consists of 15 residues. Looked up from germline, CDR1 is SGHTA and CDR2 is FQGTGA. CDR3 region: CASSEWESWHDTQYF. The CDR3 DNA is TGTGCCAGCAGTGAATGGGAAAGCTGGCACGATACGCAGTATTTT. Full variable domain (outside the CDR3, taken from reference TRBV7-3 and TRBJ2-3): GAGVSQTPSNKVTEKGKYVELRCDPISGHTALYWYRQSLGQGPEFLIYFQGTGAADDSGLPNDRFFAVRPEGSVSTLKIQRTERGDSAVYLCASSEWESWHDTQYFGPGTRLTVL.

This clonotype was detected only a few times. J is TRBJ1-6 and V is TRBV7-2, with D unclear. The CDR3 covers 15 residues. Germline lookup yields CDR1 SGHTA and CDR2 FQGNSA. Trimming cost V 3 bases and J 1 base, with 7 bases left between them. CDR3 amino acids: CASSFEWSYNSPLHF. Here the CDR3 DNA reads TGTGCCAGCAGCTTCGAGTGGTCCTATAATTCACCCCTCCACTTT.

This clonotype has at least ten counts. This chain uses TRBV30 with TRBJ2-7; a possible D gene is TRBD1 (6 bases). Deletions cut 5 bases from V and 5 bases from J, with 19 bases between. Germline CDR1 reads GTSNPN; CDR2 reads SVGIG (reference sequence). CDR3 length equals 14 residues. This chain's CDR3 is CAWGAETGIHEQYF. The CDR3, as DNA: TGTGCCTGGGGGGCCGAAACAGGGATACACGAGCAGTACTTC.

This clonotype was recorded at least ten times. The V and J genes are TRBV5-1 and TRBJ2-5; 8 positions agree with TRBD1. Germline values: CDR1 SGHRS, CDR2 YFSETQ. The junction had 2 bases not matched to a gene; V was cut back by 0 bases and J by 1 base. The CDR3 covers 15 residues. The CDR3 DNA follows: TGCGCCAGCAGCTTGGGAGGACAGGGCCAAGAGACCCAGTACTTC. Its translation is CASSLGGQGQETQYF.